This passage covers 3 T cell receptor beta chains from one sample sequenced in a study of response to subunit inactivated influenza vaccine. From the RT-PCR reads, TCRdb called clonotypes with MiXCR, one entry per CDR3 protein. Altogether 800,000 or so distinct CDR3 sequences are present, 21% being singletons, with the ten largest covering roughly 10%. This specimen was PBMCs from blood, taken about 5 days after vaccination. Receptors were obtained from a man aged 50 to 59 who received an inactivated influenza vaccine.

In this sample, this clonotype turned up many times. This chain joins TRBV6-2 or TRBV6-3 and TRBJ1-1, with D possibly TRBD1 on 5 matching bases. The CDR3 runs to 15 residues. V dropped 5 bases and J dropped 1 base, with 14 bases sitting between them. The V gene's germline CDR1 is MNHEY and CDR2 SVGEGT. CDR3 amino acids: CASSQLRGRNTEAFF. Written as DNA, the CDR3 is TGTGCCAGCAGTCAACTGAGGGGCCGGAACACTGAAGCTTTCTTT.

In this sample, this clonotype turned up many times. The chain recombines TRBV5-1 with TRBJ2-1; the D gene could be TRBD1 or TRBD2 (6 bases each). Germline V gives CDR1 SGHRS, CDR2 YFSETQ. V gave up 0 bases and J gave up 6 bases, with 16 bases separating them. The CDR3 contains 16 residues. The CDR3 nucleotides read TGCGCCAGCAGCTTGGACGGTTGGGGGGCGGCCAATGAGCAGTTCTTC. Amino acid sequence: CASSLDGWGAANEQFF. The entire variable domain, with the rest obtained from reference TRBV5-1 and TRBJ2-1, is as follows: KAGVTQTPRYLIKTRGQQVTLSCSPISGHRSVSWYQQTPGQGLQFLFEYFSETQRNKGNFPGRFSGRQFSNSRSEMNVSTLELGDSALYLCASSLDGWGAANEQFFGPGTRLTVL.

J is TRBJ2-4 and V is TRBV12-3 or TRBV12-4, with 8 bases fitting TRBD1. V shed 4 bases, J shed 3 bases, and the junction held 5 bases outside the gene matches. The CDR3 is 15 amino acids. CDR3 sequence reads: CASSSTGAGKNIQYF. In nucleotides, the CDR3 is TGTGCCAGCAGTTCGACAGGGGCCGGCAAAAACATTCAGTACTTC.